Below, 11 T cell receptor beta chains from the same sample are listed, as sequenced in a study of human T cells and chemical hapten exposure. TCRdb reprocessed the RACE reads via MiXCR and lists one record per CDR3 protein. The sample lists some 300,000 distinct CDR3 sequences, approximately 5.8% occurring once. Time point given: pre-sensitization, week 0. Treatment here: therapeutic diphenylcyclopropenone sensitization with weekly scalp DPC. The source was whole blood, collected in connection with sensitization to the hapten diphenylcyclopropenone (DPC). All receptors come from a young woman with alopecia areata. Some clones in this sample may be carry-over from other donors' samples.

This clonotype was observed a handful of times. This chain links TRBV6-5 with TRBJ2-6, with D perhaps matching TRBD1 or TRBD2 (5 bases each). Trimming removed 0 bases from V and 1 base from J, with 13 bases in between. Germline V lookup: CDR1 MNHEY, CDR2 SVGAGI. The CDR3 is 18 residues long. The DNA for the CDR3 is TGTGCCAGCAGTTACTCCCCGGGGACGGCTTCTGGGGCCAACGTCCTGACTTTC. Translating gives CASSYSPGTASGANVLTF.

There are many counts of this clonotype. The rearrangement uses TRBV6-2 or TRBV6-3 and TRBJ1-6; D gene ambiguous. CDR3 length: 12 amino acids. V dropped 2 bases and J dropped 10 bases, with 6 bases sitting between them. The germline V gene encodes CDR1 MNHEY and CDR2 SVGEGT. The CDR3 DNA reads as TGTGCCAGCAGTTACGGTATCTCACCCCTCCACTTT. Protein product: CASSYGISPLHF.

This clonotype has a handful of counts. The chain links TRBV7-2 to TRBJ1-2; D is unclear. V was cut by 5 bases and J by 1 base, with 11 bases left in between. Germline V gene sequence: CDR1 SGHTA, CDR2 FQGNSA. CDR3 length: 14 amino acids. CDR3 coding DNA: TGTGCCAGCAGCCCGAAAAAGCATAACTATGGCTACACCTTC. It yields the protein CASSPKKHNYGYTF. Combining the CDR3 with reference TRBV7-2 and TRBJ1-2 gives the whole variable domain GAGVSQSPSNKVTEKGKDVELRCDPISGHTALYWYRQSLGQGLEFLIYFQGNSAPDKSGLPSDRFSAERTGGSVSTLTIQRTQQEDSAVYLCASSPKKHNYGYTFGSGTRLTVV.

This clonotype was counted at least ten times. V gene TRBV12-3 or TRBV12-4 combines with J gene TRBJ2-4; 8 bases match TRBD2. The CDR3 runs 16 residues. After removal of 5 bases from V and 0 bases from J, the junction contained 6 bases not matched to a gene. The CDR3 loop reads CASSPNSGVAKNIQYF. The DNA for the CDR3 is TGTGCCAGCAGTCCCAATAGCGGGGTAGCCAAAAACATTCAGTACTTC.

V is TRBV12-3 or TRBV12-4 and J is TRBJ2-7; 9 positions match TRBD2. V trimming: 3 bases; J trimming: 5 bases; junction bases outside the gene matches: 5. The CDR3 sequence is 14 residues long. The CDR3 reads CASSFGLAGNEQYF. CDR3 coding DNA: TGTGCCAGCAGTTTTGGCCTAGCGGGGAACGAGCAGTACTTC.

This clonotype was seen a few times. The V and J genes are TRBV28 and TRBJ1-6, with no clear D. V lost 8 bases and J 7 bases, leaving 9 bases between the germline ends. This CDR3 is 12 amino acids long. The germline gives CDR1 MDHEN, CDR2 SYDVKM. CDR3 in amino acids: CASGSLNSPLHF. The CDR3 nucleotides read TGTGCCAGCGGCAGCCTAAATTCACCCCTCCACTTT.

Ten or more counts support this clonotype. The CDR3 nucleotides are TGTGCCAGCAGTTTAGGGGGTGTCTACGAGCAGTACTTC. Protein sequence: CASSLGGVYEQYF. The rearrangement joins TRBV27 to TRBJ2-7, with D perhaps matching TRBD1 or TRBD2 (5 bases each). The germline V gene has CDR1 MNHEY and CDR2 SMNVEV (reference sequence). The CDR3 length is 13 residues. The V gene lost 2 bases and the J gene lost 3 bases, with 8 bases spanning the gap.

In its sample, this clonotype was seen many times. The CDR3 DNA reads TGTGCCAGCAGCTTTACGCGCGATGCCGGCGAGCAGTACTTC. It translates to CASSFTRDAGEQYF. The rearrangement uses TRBV11-2 and TRBJ2-7; D gene unclear. The CDR3 is 14 residues long. The V gene lost 3 bases and the J gene lost 6 bases, with 15 bases spanning the gap. CDR1 is SGHAT and CDR2 is FQNNGV in the germline V gene.

This clonotype has just a few counts. This rearrangement joins TRBV5-1 to TRBJ1-2; 8 bases line up with TRBD1. The CDR3 contains 15 residues. Germline CDR1 is SGHRS and CDR2 is YFSETQ. V trimming: 0 bases; J trimming: 6 bases; junction bases outside the gene matches: 7. CDR3 nucleotide sequence: TGCGCCAGCAGCTTGGAGCAGGGGGCGCCTAATGGCTACACCTTC. It encodes CASSLEQGAPNGYTF.

This clonotype occurred many times. The chain links TRBV12-3 or TRBV12-4 to TRBJ2-7; possible D gene TRBD1, 6 bases. CDR3 length: 12 amino acids. V was trimmed by 4 bases and J by 6 bases, leaving 10 bases between them. The CDR3, as DNA: TGTGCCAGCAGTTCCGGACAGCCCGAGCAGTACTTC. This gives the protein CASSSGQPEQYF.

In its sample, this clonotype was seen a few times. V and J are TRBV10-3 and TRBJ2-1; perhaps TRBD2 as D (5 bases). This CDR3 is 12 amino acids long. Per the germline V gene, CDR1 is ENHRY and CDR2 is SYGVKD. The V end was cut by 4 bases, the J end by 9 bases, with 10 bases between. CDR3 amino acids: CAISVPGSEQFF. The CDR3 DNA reads as TGTGCCATCAGTGTGCCGGGAAGTGAGCAGTTCTTC.